This T cell receptor (beta chain) was identified during a study of shared clonotypes between healthy human individuals (dated by TCRdb to about 2020). Study-level background: Two women and a few men aged 18 to 49 years were included in the cohort. For each donor, CD4 naive and CD4 memory were each given three plates, CD8 naive was given two plates, and CD8 memory was given one plate. Blood TCR repertoires of roughly five healthy adults were deeply sequenced to estimate repertoire size and the extent of clonotype sharing between individuals. To increase sequencing depth and limit assay-specific biases, TCR repertoire library preparation and sequencing were carried out by different laboratories using diverse techniques. Leukapheresis yielded between about 0.9 and 8.9 billion PBMCs per donor.

Concerning this clone: Its antigen remains undetermined. Per-base qualities were not stored, and no clone one base away is much larger.

Points the paper makes about the study in general: Only blood was sampled, and tissue TCR repertoires likely differ from those in blood. About 5% of naive CD4, 3.5% of naive CD8, approximately 2% of memory CD4, and over 0.35% of memory CD8 clonotypes were shared across a handful of donors. Pairwise subsampling indicated that sequencing depth was expected to affect the degree of clonotype sharing among donors. Incomplete sequencing was indicated by rarefaction of sorted-subset datasets, despite the large sequencing depth. Naive subsets generally had larger estimated clonotype richness than memory subsets did. Compared with non-shared clonotypes, the clonotypes found in all four sorted-subset donors had higher generation probabilities. The genetic and exposure-history diversity represented was limited by the small number of donors.

V has 3 bases trimmed and J has 4 bases trimmed; junction bases matching no gene number 6. CDR1 and CDR2 were assigned from the germline V gene as SGHDT and YYEEEE. There are 14 amino acids in the CDR3, from cysteine to phenylalanine inclusive. The sequence is cut down to CDR3 DNA, 42 bases in frame from base 1. Using the deep immunoSEQ assay, multiplex PCR amplified TCR CDR3 regions from genomic DNA. Extracted genomic DNA from each cell subset was distributed evenly across all wells of several immunoSEQ 96-well plates, and each plate was treated as a replicate. Each replicate PCR for sorted subsets received about 210 ng genomic DNA, equal to about 30,000 T cell genomes. Purified libraries were quantified with a Qubit 3.0 fluorometer, sized on a Bioanalyzer 2100, and re-quantified with the KAPA Library Quantification kit. Every immunoSEQ 96-well plate was sequenced on a dedicated single-read 150-cycle Illumina NextSeq 550 flow cell. The paper's data handling went like this. Because the immunoSEQ output included only junctional sequences and no quality scores, the filtering could not be the same as the filtering used for full-length reads. Sequences were annotated with PyIR, a Python wrapper for IgBLAST v1.9, and V/J genes and CDR3 were assigned using IMGT germline references. Reads were removed for weak V/J assignments (E-value above 1e-6), missing CDR3, stop codons, out-of-frame junctions, or ambiguous translated residues. V3J clonotypes were defined as sequences sharing the same inferred V gene, J gene, and CDR3 amino acid sequence. The percentage overlap between two repertoires was calculated by dividing the number of shared unique clonotypes by the size of the smaller repertoire. Repertoire richness was assessed with RTK rarefaction, the Chao1 estimator, and Recon v2.1 estimates of unobserved clonotypes. For all TCRbeta clonotypes obtained by the gDNA method from several donors, generation probabilities were computed with OLGA. Entries here come from immuneACCESS through TCRdb and include only in-frame sequences with V and J called. Some clones fail to appear in such tables; in the studies checked, an unresolved V gene covers under half of the shortfall, and the cause of the remainder is unknown. That table is the source of V, J and clone size, and D and trimming were worked out from the DNA. This sample has approximately 2.1 million clones in its table, and roughly 93% of those were observed once. The ten top clones hold 0.39% of the sample.

Donors were healthy HIV-negative adults with no recently reported acute infections or vaccinations. Every donor was a Caucasian adult living in Nashville, Tennessee, USA. CD4+ T cells were enriched by magnetic negative selection, after which naive cells were positively selected on CD45RA and the negative fraction was taken as the memory subset. Blood was obtained by leukapheresis, after which PBMCs were separated by Ficoll-Histopaque density gradient centrifugation and cryopreserved in liquid nitrogen vapor phase. Purity and quantity of every magnetically sorted T cell population were checked by analytical flow cytometry. Genomic DNA was isolated from each sorted fraction and quantified by UV absorbance on a Nanodrop 2000c.

This receptor was obtained from a man aged 18 to 30 in good health. Some clones in this sample may be carry-over from other donors' samples. The sequencing sample was made of naive CD4+ T cells from PBMCs. The sample's cell subset or site, from its label and the paper: CD45RA+ positively selected. The rearranged chain carries TRBV5-6 and TRBJ1-2; 7 nucleotides in the junction match TRBD1. The CDR3 here reads CASSSRQGAYGYTF. The nucleotides are TGTGCCAGCAGCTCTCGACAGGGTGCCTATGGCTACACCTTC.